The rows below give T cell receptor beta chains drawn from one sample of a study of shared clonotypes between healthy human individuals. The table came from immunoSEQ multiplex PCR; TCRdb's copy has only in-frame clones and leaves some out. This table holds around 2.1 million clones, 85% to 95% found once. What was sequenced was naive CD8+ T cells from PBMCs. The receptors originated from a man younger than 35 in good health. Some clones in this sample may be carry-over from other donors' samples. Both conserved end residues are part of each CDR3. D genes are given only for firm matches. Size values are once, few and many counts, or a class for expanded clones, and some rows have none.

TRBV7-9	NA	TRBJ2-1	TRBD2	CASSLVLAVYNEQFF	TGTGCCAGCAGCTTAGTTCTAGCGGTCTACAATGAGCAGTTCTTC
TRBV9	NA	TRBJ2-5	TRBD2	CASSGSGTSGETQYF	TGTGCCAGCAGCGGATCCGGGACTAGCGGAGAGACCCAGTACTTC
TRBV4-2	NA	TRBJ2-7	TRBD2	CASSHESGLAGVYEQYF	TGTGCCAGCAGCCACGAGAGTGGACTAGCGGGAGTCTACGAGCAGTACTTC
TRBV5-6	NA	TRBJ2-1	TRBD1	CASSLPTGGWNEQFF	TGTGCCAGCAGTTTACCGACAGGGGGCTGGAATGAGCAGTTCTTC
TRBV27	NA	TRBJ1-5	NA	CASSLRGGNQPQHF	TGTGCCAGCAGTTTAAGGGGTGGCAATCAGCCCCAGCATTTT
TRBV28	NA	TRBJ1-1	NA	CASSSNAHRAENTEAFF	TGTGCCAGCAGTTCGAACGCCCACAGGGCGGAGAACACTGAAGCTTTCTTT
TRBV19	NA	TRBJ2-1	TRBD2	CASSPPREGYNEQFF	TGTGCCAGTAGTCCCCCGCGGGAGGGGTACAATGAGCAGTTCTTC
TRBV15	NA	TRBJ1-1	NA	CATSKRVNTEAFF	TGTGCCACCAGTAAGCGGGTCAACACTGAAGCTTTCTTT
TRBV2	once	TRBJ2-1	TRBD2	CASSVIGGRSLEQFF	TGTGCCAGCAGTGTCATTGGCGGGAGGAGTCTAGAGCAGTTCTTC
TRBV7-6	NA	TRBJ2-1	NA	CASSGPAPEQFF	TGTGCCAGCAGCGGGCCGGCCCCTGAGCAGTTCTTC
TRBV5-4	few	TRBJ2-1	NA	CASRATGGDEQFF	TGTGCCAGCAGGGCCACTGGGGGCGATGAGCAGTTCTTC
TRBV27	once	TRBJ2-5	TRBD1	CASSGDRVESQYF	TGTGCCAGCAGTGGGGACAGGGTTGAGTCCCAGTACTTC
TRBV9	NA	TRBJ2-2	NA	CASSAAAAGELFF	TGTGCCAGCAGCGCGGCAGCAGCCGGGGAGCTGTTTTTT
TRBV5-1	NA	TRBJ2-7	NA	CASRAATAYEQYF	TGCGCCAGCAGGGCCGCCACTGCCTACGAGCAGTACTTC
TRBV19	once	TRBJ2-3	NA	CASSIVGWTEHTQYF	TGTGCCAGTAGTATAGTGGGTTGGACGGAACATACGCAGTATTTT
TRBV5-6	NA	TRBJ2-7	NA	CASSDNPYEQYF	TGTGCCAGCAGCGACAACCCTTACGAGCAGTACTTC
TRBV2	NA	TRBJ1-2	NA	CASSVGRSLSPSVRGYTF	TGTGCCAGCAGTGTCGGGCGATCTCTTAGCCCGTCGGTTCGTGGCTACACCTTC
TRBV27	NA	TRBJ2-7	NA	CASSFSGAITYEQYF	TGTGCCAGCAGTTTCTCAGGGGCTATTACCTACGAGCAGTACTTC
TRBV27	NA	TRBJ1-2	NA	CASSLIGAQVYGYTF	TGTGCCAGCAGTTTAATAGGCGCCCAGGTCTATGGCTACACCTTC
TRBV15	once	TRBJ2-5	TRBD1	CASRDRVQETQYF	TGTGCCTCCCGGGACAGAGTCCAAGAGACCCAGTACTTC
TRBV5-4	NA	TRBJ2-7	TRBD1	CASSFTDRGLYEQYF	TGTGCCAGCAGCTTCACGGACAGGGGACTCTACGAGCAGTACTTC
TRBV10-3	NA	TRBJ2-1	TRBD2	CAISERKAGGWNEQFF	TGTGCCATCAGTGAAAGGAAAGCGGGAGGGTGGAATGAGCAGTTCTTC
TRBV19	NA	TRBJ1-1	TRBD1	CASSSLTGGTTEAFF	TGTGCCAGTAGTTCATTGACAGGGGGCACCACTGAAGCTTTCTTT
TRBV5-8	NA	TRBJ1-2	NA	CASNYGYTF	TGTGCCAGCAACTATGGCTACACCTTC
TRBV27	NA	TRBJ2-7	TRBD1	CASSLVVGTGYYEQYF	TGTGCCAGCAGTTTAGTGGTCGGGACAGGGTACTACGAGCAGTACTTC
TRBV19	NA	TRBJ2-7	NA	CASTSRLGINEQYF	TGTGCCAGTACCTCTAGGCTAGGGATCAACGAGCAGTACTTC
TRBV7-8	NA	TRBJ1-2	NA	CASSLARQGYGYTF	TGTGCCAGCAGCTTAGCGCGTCAGGGCTATGGCTACACCTTC
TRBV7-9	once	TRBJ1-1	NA	CASRSGGGRNTEAFF	TGTGCCAGCAGGAGTGGTGGGGGGCGGAACACTGAAGCTTTCTTT